The next 15 T cell receptor beta chains were all read from a single sample in a study of early T cells in non-severe SARS-CoV-2 infection. TCRdb re-derived calls from the 5' RACE reads in MiXCR, one entry per CDR3 protein. The sample has 50,000 to 65,000 distinct CDR3 sequences; approximately 12% are singletons. The sample comprised whole blood. The source of these receptors is an adult who was a healthcare worker with PCR-confirmed SARS-CoV-2 infection or an uninfected control (not recorded which).

This clonotype turned up a few times. CDR3 sequence: CASSELGFGTDTQYF. The CDR3 coding sequence is TGTGCCAGCAGTGAACTGGGTTTCGGCACAGATACGCAGTATTTT. The chain carries TRBV2 and TRBJ2-3; D uncertain. Trimming left V 2 bases short and J 1 base short, with 10 bases between. Germline V gene lookup returns CDR1 SNHLY and CDR2 FYNNEI. This CDR3 spans 15 amino acids.

Turning to this clonotype: At one of its ends the junction is not consistent with the germline gene, which may arise from a read error. J is TRBJ1-3 and V is TRBV30; no firm D call. This CDR3 has 15 amino acids. The germline gives CDR1 GTSNPN, CDR2 SVGIG (reference sequence). Written as DNA, the CDR3 is TGTGCCTGGAGTGTGGGTGGGCGCTCTGAAAACACCATATATTTT. This sequence encodes CAWSVGGRSENTIYF.

In this sample, this clonotype turned up many times. The chain employs TRBV6-5 and TRBJ1-1; 11 positions agree with TRBD1. V lost 6 bases, J lost 4 bases, and 10 bases stayed unmatched. The CDR3 spans 16 residues. CDR1 is MNHEY, CDR2 SVGAGI, per germline. The CDR3 loop reads CASSLRDRGVGTEAFF. Here the CDR3 DNA reads TGTGCCAGCAGCCTTCGGGACAGGGGGGTTGGCACTGAAGCTTTCTTT.

This clonotype occurred a few times. The genes are TRBV28 and TRBJ2-7, with 8 positions matching TRBD1. From germline, CDR1 is MDHEN and CDR2 SYDVKM. The CDR3 is 14 residues long. J was trimmed by 5 bases and V by 8 bases; bases with no gene match: 11. In DNA form, the CDR3 reads TGTGCCAGCCAACAGACAGGGGCCATTGACGAGCAGTACTTC. Its translation: CASQQTGAIDEQYF. The variable domain in full, completed from reference TRBV28 and TRBJ2-7, reads DVKVTQSSRYLVKRTGEKVFLECVQDMDHENMFWYRQDPGLGLRLIYFSYDVKMKEKGDIPEGYSVSREKKERFSLILESASTNQTSMYLCASQQTGAIDEQYFGPGTRLTVT.

This clonotype was counted a few times. The rearrangement uses TRBV7-2 and TRBJ1-5; TRBD1 might be the D (6 bases). Trimming took off 6 bases at V and 7 bases at J, with 13 bases between the two ends. The CDR3 extends over 13 amino acids. Germline values: CDR1 SGHTA, CDR2 FQGNSA. The CDR3 protein is CASSPGTRQPQHF. CDR3 DNA: TGTGCCAGCAGTCCCGGGACAAGACAGCCCCAGCATTTT.

This clonotype came up many times. The genes are TRBV20-1 and TRBJ2-2; 7 positions agree with TRBD2. The CDR3 sequence is 16 residues long. Germline lookup yields CDR1 DFQATT and CDR2 SNEGSKA (reference sequence). V was clipped by 0 bases and J by 4 bases; unmatched bases: 8. CDR3 sequence reads: CSARDRLAGGTGELFF. Written as DNA, the CDR3 is TGCAGTGCTAGAGATAGACTAGCCGGGGGCACCGGGGAGCTGTTTTTT.

The chain carries TRBV30 and TRBJ1-1; D uncertain. Germline V gene data show CDR1 as GTSNPN and CDR2 as SVGIG (reference sequence). This CDR3 comprises 14 residues. V shed 5 bases and J shed 3 bases, with 16 bases lying between them. CDR3 protein: CAWLPPTIDTEAFF. CDR3 in DNA: TGTGCCTGGCTTCCCCCTACCATCGACACTGAAGCTTTCTTT.

This clonotype was observed many times. The rearrangement uses TRBV9 and TRBJ2-3; 11 bases are shared with TRBD2. Germline lookup yields CDR1 SGDLS and CDR2 YYNGEE. This CDR3 is 17 amino acids long. The trim removed 3 bases at V and 3 bases at J, leaving 9 bases unmatched. The DNA of the CDR3 is TGTGCCAGCAGCGCCCACCTGACTAGCGGGGCTACAGATACGCAGTATTTT. It translates to CASSAHLTSGATDTQYF.

The chain joins TRBV15 to TRBJ2-7; perhaps TRBD2 as D (5 bases). This CDR3 has 14 amino acids. Germline values: CDR1 LNHNV, CDR2 YYDKDF (reference sequence). Trimming shortened V by 1 base and J by 0 bases, and 7 bases separated the two germline ends. CDR3 in amino acids: CATSRASLSYEQYF. CDR3 nucleotides: TGTGCCACCAGCAGAGCTAGCCTCTCCTACGAGCAGTACTTC.

This clonotype was picked up many times. The rearrangement joins TRBV11-1 to TRBJ1-2; 12 bases match TRBD1. Unmatched junction bases numbered 8, after V lost 5 bases and J lost 13 bases. Germline CDR1 is SGHAT and CDR2 is FQDESV (reference sequence). This CDR3 has 13 residues. The CDR3 protein is CASSPPGQGAPTF. CDR3 DNA: TGTGCCAGCAGCCCGCCGGGACAGGGGGCTCCCACCTTC.

This clonotype came up a few times. The rearrangement uses TRBV6-1 and TRBJ2-7, with 8 bases aligning to TRBD1. Germline CDR1 reads MNHNS; CDR2 reads SASEGT. V was pared by 4 bases and J by 7 bases, with 12 bases of the junction left unmatched. CDR3 length: 15 residues. The CDR3 here is CASSAHAGGLGEQYF. CDR3 nucleotide sequence: TGTGCCAGCAGTGCCCACGCAGGGGGCTTGGGAGAGCAGTACTTC.

This clonotype was detected a few times. The CDR3 sequence is CASSSVPDTVRETQYF. CDR3 sequence (DNA): TGTGCCAGCAGCAGTGTCCCGGACACGGTGAGAGAGACCCAGTACTTC. The rearrangement uses TRBV7-9 and TRBJ2-5, with D perhaps matching TRBD1 (5 bases). V was clipped by 5 bases and J by 4 bases, with 20 bases between them. This CDR3 is 16 amino acids long. Germline V gene lookup returns CDR1 SEHNR and CDR2 FQNEAQ (reference sequence).

The chain uses TRBV29-1 and TRBJ1-2; D might be TRBD1 (5 bases). The length of the CDR3 is 11 residues. The V end lost 3 bases, the J end lost 7 bases, and 9 bases lay between the germline ends. Germline-derived CDR1 and CDR2 are SQVTM and ANQGSEA. The CDR3 reads CSVEGRGGYTF. The CDR3 region has the DNA TGCAGCGTTGAGGGGCGAGGTGGCTACACCTTC. The full variable domain, rest sourced from reference TRBV29-1 and TRBJ1-2, is SAVISQKPSRDICQRGTSLTIQCQVDSQVTMMFWYRQQPGQSLTLIATANQGSEATYESGFVIDKFPISRPNLTFSTLTVSNMSPEDSSIYLCSVEGRGGYTFGSGTRLTVV.

As DNA, the CDR3 is TGTGCCAGCAGTTATTTAGGTCGAGAGCGGGAGTTCTTC. It specifies CASSYLGREREFF. J is TRBJ2-1 and V is TRBV6-2 or TRBV6-3; tentatively, D is TRBD2 (6 bases). The V end lost 3 bases, the J end lost 14 bases, and 17 bases lay between the germline ends. Germline-derived CDR1 and CDR2 are MNHEY and SVGEGT. The CDR3 loop spans 13 amino acids.

The rearrangement links TRBV20-1 to TRBJ1-5; D is perhaps TRBD1 (5 bases). Deletions cut 3 bases from V and 4 bases from J, with 19 bases between. Germline assignment: CDR1 DFQATT and CDR2 SNEGSKA (reference sequence). CDR3 size: 16 residues. CDR3 DNA sequence: TGCAGTGCTAGGGACGGACCCTGGGACCCGAATCAGCCCCAGCATTTT. It yields the protein CSARDGPWDPNQPQHF.